This TCR beta chain is from a study of blood T cell repertoires in COVID-19. Study details: Italy, Spain and the United States were the sources of the convalescent and acute COVID-19 samples. T cells, B-cell-depleted T cells, or PBMCs provided the cDNA or gDNA that served as material.

Seattle cases were enrolled at active infection and followed longitudinally. Germline values: CDR1 KGHSH, CDR2 LQKENI. CDR3 length: 17 amino acids. Trimming took off 0 bases at V and 2 bases at J, with 14 bases between the two ends. Authors' analysis steps: How many nucleated cells were present was estimated from reference gene primer amplification. TCRdb's table, derived via immunoSEQ multiplex PCR, lists solely in-frame clones and lacks some. For V, J and clone size, that table is used; D and trimming come from the DNA. The table records some 130,000 clones, 90% of them present only once. The rearrangement links TRBV18 to TRBJ2-1; TRBD2 is a possible D gene (6 bases). What was sequenced was peripheral blood. The TCR was taken from a man in his sixties with COVID-19, enrolled during active disease. The CDR3 region has the DNA TGTGCCAGCTCACCACCTGGGACTCTTAATCCCTACAATGAGCAGTTCTTC. Translated, it gives CASSPPGTLNPYNEQFF.